Each of the 2 T cell receptor beta chains below was sequenced from the same sample in a study of response to subunit inactivated influenza vaccine. One entry per CDR3 protein, called by TCRdb with MiXCR from the RT-PCR reads. The data contain fewer than 650,000 distinct CDR3 sequences, roughly 13% of them singletons. The specimen was PBMCs from blood, collected roughly 45 days after vaccination. These receptors all come from a man aged 45-60 years who received an inactivated influenza vaccine.

This clonotype was counted a few times. The chain combines TRBV7-9 with TRBJ1-2, with D possibly being TRBD1 (6 bases). Trimming removed 1 base at V and 3 bases at J, with 15 bases between. The germline gives CDR1 SEHNR, CDR2 FQNEAQ (reference sequence). The CDR3 length is 16 residues. The CDR3 reads CASSLVPDRTYYGYTF. DNA for the CDR3: TGTGCCAGCAGCTTAGTTCCCGACAGGACCTACTATGGCTACACCTTC.

In its sample, this clonotype was seen a few times. The rearrangement joins TRBV28 to TRBJ1-4; D is unresolved. Germline V gene data show CDR1 as MDHEN and CDR2 as SYDVKM. The CDR3 is 14 amino acids. Trimming left V 7 bases short and J 0 bases short, with 9 bases between. CDR3 protein: CASKGSATNEKLFF. The DNA of the CDR3 is TGTGCCAGCAAGGGCAGCGCAACTAATGAAAAACTGTTTTTT.